A single sample is the source of the 22 T cell receptor beta chains below, sequenced in a study of blood T cell repertoires in COVID-19. Profiling relied on immunoSEQ multiplex PCR, and the TCRdb table lists in-frame clones only, not all of them. The table lists 60,000 to 70,000 clones, 65% to 85% of them singletons. Sequencing was performed on peripheral blood. All receptors derive from a woman aged 55-69 years with acute or convalescent COVID-19.

The rearrangement joins TRBV18 to TRBJ1-1; 9 bases match TRBD1. This CDR3 spans 17 amino acids. CDR1 KGHSH and CDR2 LQKENI come from the germline V gene. V lost 0 bases to trimming and J lost 7 bases; unmatched junction nucleotides: 12. The CDR3 spells CASSPPNRGRSEGEAFF. The CDR3 DNA sequence: TGTGCCAGCTCACCACCTAACAGGGGGCGTTCGGAGGGTGAAGCTTTCTTT.

The CDR3 reads CATSSRYTGGAGNYGYTF. In nucleotides, the CDR3 is TGTGCCACCAGTAGCAGATATACAGGGGGCGCTGGGAATTATGGCTACACCTTC. The chain couples TRBV24-1 to TRBJ1-2; 9 bases are shared with TRBD1. CDR1 KGHDR and CDR2 SFDVKD come from the germline V gene. The V and J ends lost 6 bases and 5 bases, in that order; junction bases with no gene match: 18. The length of the CDR3 is 18 residues.

The V and J genes are TRBV4-2 and TRBJ1-1; 7 bases line up with TRBD1. Germline CDR1 LGHNA, CDR2 YNFKEQ. This CDR3 spans 14 amino acids. Trimming at V came to 6 bases and at J to 1 base, leaving 5 bases not matched to a gene. The CDR3 reads CASRLGTANTEAFF. The CDR3 bases are TGTGCCAGCAGACTCGGGACAGCGAACACTGAAGCTTTCTTT.

The rearrangement uses TRBV9 and TRBJ1-3; D unclear. The CDR3 is made up of 15 amino acids. Per germline, CDR1 SGDLS and CDR2 YYNGEE. V was cut by 0 bases and J by 0 bases, with 7 bases left in between. The CDR3 region is CASSVGPGSGNTIYF. The CDR3 DNA sequence: TGTGCCAGCAGCGTAGGCCCAGGCTCTGGAAACACCATATATTTT. The whole variable domain, filled in from reference TRBV9 and TRBJ1-3, reads DSGVTQTPKHLITATGQRVTLRCSPRSGDLSVYWYQQSLDQGLQFLIQYYNGEERAKGNILERFSAQQFPDLHSELNLSSLELGDSALYFCASSVGPGSGNTIYFGEGSWLTVV.

The chain joins TRBV5-4 to TRBJ2-1; 11 nucleotides line up with TRBD2. The CDR3 has 16 amino acids. Germline V CDR1 and CDR2: SGHNT, YYREEE (reference sequence). The V gene end was trimmed by 4 bases and the J gene end by 9 bases; junction bases not matched to a gene: 12. CDR3 nucleotide sequence: TGTGCCAGCAGCCCCTTAGCGGGGGGGCCCTTTAGTGAGCAGTTCTTC. Translated, it gives CASSPLAGGPFSEQFF. Full variable domain (rest looked up from reference TRBV5-4 and TRBJ2-1): ETGVTQSPTHLIKTRGQQVTLRCSSQSGHNTVSWYQQALGQGPQFIFQYYREEENGRGNFPPRFSGLQFPNYSSELNVNALELDDSALYLCASSPLAGGPFSEQFFGPGTRLTVL.

This clone has a single count. The J gene is TRBJ1-1, the V gene TRBV19; 7 bases line up with TRBD1. V shed 9 bases and J 0 bases; nucleotides not matched to a gene: 7. Germline values: CDR1 LNHDA, CDR2 SQIVND (reference sequence). This CDR3 has 14 amino acids. Here the CDR3 reads CASLGQALNTEAFF. For the CDR3, the DNA is TGTGCCAGCCTTGGACAGGCCCTGAACACTGAAGCTTTCTTT.

The chain is built from TRBV14 and TRBJ1-1; 7 positions agree with TRBD1. J was trimmed by 4 bases and V by 1 base; bases with no gene match: 3. Per germline, CDR1 SGHDN and CDR2 FVKESK. The CDR3 runs 14 residues. For the CDR3, the DNA is TGTGCCAGCAGCCAAGTCAGGGGGACCACTGAAGCTTTCTTT. Encoded protein: CASSQVRGTTEAFF.

The sample holds a few counts of this clone. The chain links TRBV5-6 to TRBJ1-6; TRBD1 matches 7 bases. There are 15 residues in the CDR3. Germline V gives CDR1 SGHDT, CDR2 YYEEEE. The trim removed 4 bases at V and 8 bases at J, leaving 9 bases unmatched. CDR3 loop: CASSQTGAVHSPLHF. The CDR3 DNA reads as TGTGCCAGCAGCCAAACAGGGGCCGTTCATTCACCCCTCCACTTT.

The chain couples TRBV19 to TRBJ1-6; D remains unclear. Looked up from germline, CDR1 is LNHDA and CDR2 is SQIVND (reference sequence). V lost 6 bases to trimming and J lost 0 bases, with 12 bases between them. This CDR3 comprises 16 residues. In nucleotides, the CDR3 is TGTGCCAGTAGCCCGGGGTTGGGCTCCTATAATTCACCCCTCCACTTT. This encodes CASSPGLGSYNSPLHF.

The chain recombines TRBV30 with TRBJ1-2; no reliable D call. Per the germline V gene, CDR1 is GTSNPN and CDR2 is SVGIG (reference sequence). Deletions cut 0 bases from V and 7 bases from J, with 12 bases between. This CDR3 is built from 13 residues. CDR3 in DNA: TGTGCCTGGAGTGTAGGTCGCGGGGTTGGCTACACCTTC. Residues: CAWSVGRGVGYTF.

This chain links TRBV29-1 with TRBJ1-1; D is unresolved. CDR1 SQVTM and CDR2 ANQGSEA come from the germline V gene. This CDR3 is 13 amino acids long. Trimming pared 6 bases from V and 0 bases from J, leaving 11 bases between. CDR3 loop: CSVTQYMNTEAFF. In DNA, the CDR3 is TGCAGCGTAACCCAATACATGAACACTGAAGCTTTCTTT. Based on the CDR3 plus reference TRBV29-1 and TRBJ1-1, the full variable domain is SAVISQKPSRDICQRGTSLTIQCQVDSQVTMMFWYRQQPGQSLTLIATANQGSEATYESGFVIDKFPISRPNLTFSTLTVSNMSPEDSSIYLCSVTQYMNTEAFFGQGTRLTVV.

V gene TRBV6-5 combines with J gene TRBJ1-2; 7 positions match TRBD1. Germline assignment: CDR1 MNHEY and CDR2 SVGAGI. V dropped 11 bases and J dropped 1; count of bases not matched to a gene: 7. The CDR3 length is 13 residues. The CDR3 region is CAGKGGLNYGYTF. Written as DNA, the CDR3 is TGTGCCGGCAAAGGGGGCCTTAACTATGGCTACACCTTC.

The chain couples TRBV5-1 to TRBJ2-3, with a tentative D call TRBD1 (6 bases). The CDR3 length is 13 residues. Between the trimmed V and J ends, which lost 3 bases and 3 bases, there was a span of 8 bases. The V gene's germline CDR1 is SGHRS and CDR2 YFSETQ. The CDR3 sequence: CASSSQGTDTQYF. Here the CDR3 DNA reads TGCGCCAGCAGCTCTCAGGGGACAGATACGCAGTATTTT.

This rearrangement joins TRBV2 to TRBJ1-1; the D is unclear. The length of the CDR3 is 15 residues. V lost 1 base and J 3 bases, leaving 12 bases between the germline ends. Germline V CDR1 and CDR2: SNHLY, FYNNEI. The chain's CDR3 is CASSEVGHPYTEAFF. The CDR3 DNA reads as TGTGCCAGCAGTGAAGTTGGGCATCCTTACACTGAAGCTTTCTTT.

V usage is TRBV5-4 and J usage is TRBJ2-7, with D tentatively TRBD2 (6 bases). Germline CDR1 and CDR2: SGHNT and YYREEE (reference sequence). Trimming left V 0 bases short and J 5 bases short, with 12 bases between. The CDR3 has 14 residues. The CDR3 region is CASSLGRETHEQYF. In DNA, the CDR3 is TGTGCCAGCAGCTTGGGGAGGGAAACCCACGAGCAGTACTTC. Full variable domain (remainder filled in from reference TRBV5-4 and TRBJ2-7): ETGVTQSPTHLIKTRGQQVTLRCSSQSGHNTVSWYQQALGQGPQFIFQYYREEENGRGNFPPRFSGLQFPNYSSELNVNALELDDSALYLCASSLGRETHEQYFGPGTRLTVT.

This clone was recorded a few times. This chain uses TRBV19 with TRBJ1-6; D remains ambiguous. The CDR3 covers 16 residues. V was trimmed by 3 bases and J by 8 bases, leaving 17 bases between them. Germline CDR1 reads LNHDA; CDR2 reads SQIVND (reference sequence). The CDR3 DNA follows: TGTGCCAGTAGTATTAGGTCGACCAACGGGGATTCACCCCTCCACTTT. Residues: CASSIRSTNGDSPLHF.

The chain links TRBV7-2 to TRBJ2-7; possible D gene TRBD2, 6 bases. The CDR3 runs to 17 residues. Germline V gene sequence: CDR1 SGHTA, CDR2 FQGNSA. V was pared by 1 base and J by 6 bases, with 22 bases between. The CDR3: CASSLEVGGTVHIEQYF. The DNA of the CDR3 is TGTGCCAGCAGCTTAGAGGTCGGGGGTACCGTCCATATCGAGCAGTACTTC.

The rearrangement links TRBV5-6 to TRBJ2-4, with 9 bases matching TRBD1. The CDR3 loop spans 15 amino acids. CDR1 is SGHDT, CDR2 YYEEEE, per germline. Germline trimming cut 4 bases from V and 6 bases from J; bases unmatched to any gene: 8. The CDR3, as DNA: TGTGCCAGCAGCACCAGGACAGGGGATGGAAACATTCAGTACTTC. Amino acid sequence: CASSTRTGDGNIQYF. Full variable domain (missing parts from reference TRBV5-6 and TRBJ2-4): DAGVTQSPTHLIKTRGQQVTLRCSPKSGHDTVSWYQQALGQGPQFIFQYYEEEERQRGNFPDRFSGHQFPNYSSELNVNALLLGDSALYLCASSTRTGDGNIQYFGAGTRLSVL.

The chain has TRBV2 and TRBJ2-1, with D tentatively TRBD2 (6 bases). The CDR3 covers 14 residues. V gave up 6 bases and J gave up 0 bases, with 9 bases separating them. Germline V gene sequence: CDR1 SNHLY, CDR2 FYNNEI. This CDR3 is CASRRGSSYNEQFF. The CDR3 nucleotides read TGTGCCAGCAGACGGGGGAGCTCCTACAATGAGCAGTTCTTC.

V gene TRBV20-1 combines with J gene TRBJ1-2, with TRBD1 matching 8 bases. The V segment lost 3 bases and the J segment 13 bases; nucleotides outside the gene matches: 7. Germline values: CDR1 DFQATT, CDR2 SNEGSKA (reference sequence). This CDR3 has 11 amino acids. The CDR3 here is CSASGQGPLTF. The CDR3 bases are TGCAGTGCTAGTGGACAGGGCCCTCTCACCTTC.

The chain couples TRBV29-1 to TRBJ2-2, with 7 bases identical to TRBD1. The germline CDR1 and CDR2 sequences are SQVTM and ANQGSEA. V dropped 6 bases and J dropped 2; count of bases not matched to a gene: 3. CDR3 size: 13 residues. CDR3: CSVGQSNTGELFF. Here the CDR3 DNA reads TGCAGCGTGGGACAGTCTAACACCGGGGAGCTGTTTTTT.

V usage is TRBV5-1 and J usage is TRBJ1-6; unclear D gene. In germline, CDR1 is SGHRS, CDR2 YFSETQ. Trimming took 4 bases from V and 6 from J, leaving 5 bases between them. The length of the CDR3 is 12 residues. CDR3 bases: TGCGCCAGCAGCCAGGTTAATTCACCCCTCCACTTT. This encodes CASSQVNSPLHF.